The clone carrying this T cell receptor beta chain came up many times. Antigen specificity is unknown. Conversion of TCR transcripts into cDNA relied on 5'RACE template switching, which added a universal primer site and UMIs. TCRdb recomputed calls from the 5' RACE reads with MiXCR, one row per CDR3 protein. Of more than 65,000 distinct CDR3 sequences in the sample, around 7.8% were seen once. The data originate from a study of T cells after yellow fever vaccination. The study, taken as a whole, reports: Few clonotypes appeared in both CD4 and CD8 compartments.

The CDR3 has 15 residues. V was trimmed by 3 bases and J by 0 bases, leaving 12 bases between them. The V gene's germline CDR1 is SGDLS and CDR2 YYNGEE. The TCR comes from a young man who received the YFV17D yellow fever vaccine. The sample in question was CD8+ T cells sorted from PBMCs, obtained 10 days after the first yellow fever vaccination. V usage is TRBV9 and J usage is TRBJ1-1; tentatively, D is TRBD1 (6 bases). Here the CDR3 DNA reads TGTGCCAGCAGCGCCCGAGACAGGCTGAACACTGAAGCTTTCTTT. Translation: CASSARDRLNTEAFF.